The 8 T cell receptor beta chains reported below all come from one sample, sequenced in a study of blood T cell repertoires in COVID-19. Produced via immunoSEQ multiplex PCR; TCRdb's table is partial and in-frame only. Among 200,000 or so clones, about 86% were seen once, and the ten largest hold approximately 7.9%. The specimen sequenced was PBMCs or T cells enriched from blood (not recorded which). The receptors stem from a man aged 35 to 55 who had recovered from COVID-19.

The chain combines TRBV10-3 with TRBJ1-5; 8 nucleotides match TRBD1. Germline loops: CDR1 ENHRY, CDR2 SYGVKD. The CDR3 covers 16 residues. The V segment lost 0 bases and the J segment 7 bases; nucleotides outside the gene matches: 8. The CDR3, as DNA: TGTGCCATCAGTGAGTCCCTTTCAGGGGGCGGGCAGCCCCAGCATTTT. Translating gives CAISESLSGGGQPQHF.

V and J are TRBV7-2 and TRBJ1-2, with 8 bases that match TRBD1. With V trimmed by 5 bases and J by 5 bases, 7 bases remained unmatched. Germline-derived CDR1 and CDR2 are SGHTA and FQGNSA. The CDR3 runs 14 residues. CDR3 bases: TGTGCCAGCAGCCCCGCCGGGACAGGTTATGGCTACACCTTC. The encoded protein is CASSPAGTGYGYTF.

V gene TRBV25-1 combines with J gene TRBJ2-7, with a possible D match to TRBD1 (5 bases). Germline V gene sequence: CDR1 MGHDK, CDR2 SYGVNS. The CDR3 loop spans 14 amino acids. Trimming left V 2 bases short and J 3 bases short, with 11 bases between. CDR3 DNA: TGTGCCAGCAGTGAACCGGACAAAAACTACGAGCAGTACTTC. Translating it yields CASSEPDKNYEQYF.

The J gene is TRBJ1-2, the V gene TRBV12-3 or TRBV12-4; D is perhaps TRBD1 (5 bases). The CDR3 loop spans 12 amino acids. Trimming pared 3 bases from V and 8 bases from J, leaving 10 bases between. In DNA form, the CDR3 reads TGTGCCAGCAGTTTGACAGTCTCAGGCTACACCTTC. It translates to CASSLTVSGYTF.

The genes are TRBV29-1 and TRBJ2-2; 8 bases fit TRBD1. After removal of 6 bases from V and 4 bases from J, the junction contained 1 base not matched to a gene. Germline loops: CDR1 SQVTM, CDR2 ANQGSEA. The CDR3 spans 12 residues. CDR3 sequence reads: CSVDRGTGELFF. CDR3 coding DNA: TGCAGCGTCGACAGGGGCACCGGGGAGCTGTTTTTT.

The chain employs TRBV7-2 and TRBJ1-4; the D gene is possibly TRBD1 (6 bases). This CDR3 contains 17 residues. Trimming took off 2 bases at V and 3 bases at J, with 16 bases between the two ends. Germline lookup yields CDR1 SGHTA and CDR2 FQGNSA. This CDR3 reads CASSLSLQTGSNEKLFF. The CDR3 coding sequence is TGTGCCAGCAGCTTAAGCCTCCAGACAGGTTCTAATGAAAAACTGTTTTTT.

The V call is TRBV19, the J call TRBJ1-3; 9 nucleotides match TRBD1. In germline, CDR1 is LNHDA, CDR2 SQIVND (reference sequence). After removal of 4 bases from V and 3 bases from J, the junction contained 13 bases not matched to a gene. The CDR3 totals 18 residues. The CDR3 sequence is CASSTPGTGSLLGNTIYF. The CDR3 bases are TGTGCCAGTAGTACCCCCGGGACAGGGAGTCTGCTTGGAAACACCATATATTTT.

This clone was seen only once. For the CDR3, the DNA is TGTGCCAGTAAACTCGACAGGTGGACTACTGAAGCTTTCTTT. It encodes CASKLDRWTTEAFF. The chain carries TRBV19 and TRBJ1-1, with D possibly TRBD1 on 6 matching bases. Trimming shortened V by 7 bases and J by 5 bases, and 17 bases separated the two germline ends. The CDR3 is made up of 14 amino acids. Germline V gene lookup returns CDR1 LNHDA and CDR2 SQIVND (reference sequence).